The sample holds a few counts of the clone carrying this T cell receptor beta chain. Antigen: not known. This entry comes from a study of response to subunit inactivated influenza vaccine. Study-wide findings and caveats: The authors proposed limited new T cell recruitment per seasonal influenza vaccination.

MiXCR was run by TCRdb on the RT-PCR reads, yielding one entry per CDR3 protein. The sample lists hundreds of thousands of distinct CDR3 sequences; 15% to 19% were seen once. Trimming shortened V by 2 bases and J by 2 bases, and 15 bases separated the two germline ends. CDR3 size: 17 residues. CDR1 is LGHNA and CDR2 is YSLEER in the germline V gene. The receptor comes from a man aged 45-65 years who received an inactivated influenza vaccine. The genes are TRBV4-3 and TRBJ2-2; D is tentatively TRBD1 or TRBD2 (7 bases each). Here the sequenced sample was PBMCs from blood, taken roughly 12 days after vaccination. This CDR3 is CASSQFRGGQNTGELFF. The DNA of the CDR3 is TGCGCCAGCAGCCAATTCAGGGGGGGCCAAAACACCGGGGAGCTGTTTTTT.